The clone carrying this T cell receptor (beta chain) has only a few counts. Primers included in the PCR were 60 Vbeta and 13 Jbeta primers. Some clones are missing from TCRdb's copy, which holds only in-frame ones; the method was immunoSEQ multiplex PCR. The sample has 200,000 to 250,000 clones, about 77% seen once. The data derive from a study of cytomegalovirus exposure and HLA in healthy donors. Trimming cost V 0 bases and J 4 bases, with 7 bases left between them. The CDR3 loop spans 14 amino acids. CDR1 SGHNT and CDR2 YYREEE come from the germline V gene (reference sequence). This clonotype was obtained from a boy younger than 18 in good health and CMV-seronegative. Sequences were obtained from PBMCs. The V gene is TRBV5-4, the J gene TRBJ1-4; D is undetermined. The CDR3 loop reads CASSLDSNNEKLFF. CDR3 coding DNA: TGTGCCAGCAGCTTGGACAGCAATAATGAAAAACTGTTTTTT.